Listed below are T cell receptor beta chains from one sample, sequenced in a study of T-cell memory formation after mild COVID-19. TCRdb re-called the 5' RACE reads with MiXCR, one entry per CDR3 protein. Counted here are under 700,000 distinct CDR3 sequences, around 21% occurring once; the ten biggest clones make up approximately 13%. The material sequenced was PBMCs or a T cell subset sorted from them (not recorded which). The source of these receptors is an adult woman who had mild COVID-19 (a few samples of this study predate the infection). Cell type and time point are not known. Each CDR3 is given with its conserved first and last residue. The order of the fields is D gene, V gene, clone size, J gene, CDR3 DNA, CDR3 protein. D genes are given only for firm matches. Only some rows state a clone size, as once, few, many or a class for expanded clones.

NA	TRBV12-3/TRBV12-4	NA	TRBJ1-2	TGTGCCAGCAGTAAGACAGCGTTAGGCTACACCTTC	CASSKTALGYTF
NA	TRBV25-1	NA	TRBJ1-5	TGTGCCAGCAGTGATGCGGTAAGCAATCAGCCCCAGCATTTT	CASSDAVSNQPQHF
NA	TRBV12-3/TRBV12-4	NA	TRBJ1-1	TGTGCCAGCAGTTTAAGAGTTCAACCTGAGACTGAAGCTTTCTTT	CASSLRVQPETEAFF
TRBD1	TRBV20-1	few	TRBJ2-7	TGCAGTGCCCCAAGACAGGGACGGCGTTACGAGCAGTACTTC	CSAPRQGRRYEQYF
NA	TRBV30	few	TRBJ2-4	TGTGCCTGGAGTCCTGGTACGGGCAAAAACATTCAGTACTTC	CAWSPGTGKNIQYF
TRBD2	TRBV7-7	NA	TRBJ2-2	TGTGCTAGCAGCTTAACTAGCGGGAGTCCCGGGGAGCTGTTTTTT	CASSLTSGSPGELFF
NA	TRBV25-1	NA	TRBJ2-7	TGTGCCAGCAGTGATCCGGGGGCGGACAGAGCCTACGAGCAGTACTTC	CASSDPGADRAYEQYF
NA	TRBV3-1	NA	TRBJ1-1	TGTGCCAGCAGCCAAGGAGGGAAGGGCACTGAAGCTTTCTTT	CASSQGGKGTEAFF
TRBD1	TRBV29-1	few	TRBJ2-7	TGCAGCGTGACCCGGACAGGGTCGTACGAGCAGTACTTC	CSVTRTGSYEQYF
NA	TRBV4-2	few	TRBJ1-1	TGTGCCAGCAGCCAAGATTTGTGGGGTAGGAGACGGGGGTCCGAAGTGAACACTGAAGCTTTCTTT	CASSQDLWGRRRGSEVNTEAFF
NA	TRBV5-6	many	TRBJ1-5	TGTGCCAGCAGCAATGGACGGGGCTTGAATAGCAATCAGCCCCAGCATTTT	CASSNGRGLNSNQPQHF
TRBD1	TRBV27	once	TRBJ2-2	TGTGCCAGCAGCCCACTGACAGGGGGTGACACCGGGGAGCTGTTTTTT	CASSPLTGGDTGELFF
NA	TRBV3-1	NA	TRBJ1-5	TGTGCCAGCAGCCTCGGGGCCGCAAATCAGCCCCAGCATTTT	CASSLGAANQPQHF
NA	TRBV30	few	TRBJ2-1	TGTGCCTGGGGAGAAAGGGGAGATTACAATGAGCAGTTCTTC	CAWGERGDYNEQFF
TRBD2	TRBV5-1	few	TRBJ2-1	TGCGCCAGCAGCCCTCAACTAGCGGGGGGGACTGAGCAGTTCTTC	CASSPQLAGGTEQFF
NA	TRBV7-6	few	TRBJ2-3	TGTGCCAGCAGCCCTGGACTCCGAGGTACAGATACGCAGTATTTT	CASSPGLRGTDTQYF
NA	TRBV5-6	NA	TRBJ2-2	TGTGCCAGCAGCTTGGGTCCCCCGGGTGGGGCAAACACCGGGGAGCTGTTTTTT	CASSLGPPGGANTGELFF
TRBD1	TRBV4-2	few	TRBJ2-7	TGTGCCAGCAGCCAAGAGGGTGGTACAGGGGGCAGGGAGCAGTACTTC	CASSQEGGTGGREQYF
TRBD1	TRBV5-4	many	TRBJ2-2	TGTGCCAGCAGCTTGGCCGGGACAGGGAACACCGGGGAGCTGTTTTTT	CASSLAGTGNTGELFF
NA	TRBV12-3/TRBV12-4	many	TRBJ1-1	TGTGCCAGCAGCTTCGGGATGAACACTGAAGCTTTCTTT	CASSFGMNTEAFF
TRBD2	TRBV30	NA	TRBJ2-1	TGTGCCTGGATTGGAGCGGGGGAAGGTAATGAGCAGTTCTTC	CAWIGAGEGNEQFF
TRBD2	TRBV14	few	TRBJ2-3	TGTGCCAGCAGCCAAGGAGGACTAGCGAGCCCAGATACGCAGTATTTT	CASSQGGLASPDTQYF
TRBD2	TRBV12-3/TRBV12-4	many	TRBJ2-4	TGTGCCAGCAGTTTGCCTTTGGGACTAGCGGGAGGGGAAAACATTCAGTACTTC	CASSLPLGLAGGENIQYF
NA	TRBV7-9	NA	TRBJ1-1	TGTGCCAGCAGCTTAGACCCCCCCCTGGTTTTT	CASSLDPPLVF
NA	TRBV6-5	NA	TRBJ2-3	TGTGCCAGCAGTTACTCAGGATCTAGCACAGATACGCAGTATTTT	CASSYSGSSTDTQYF
TRBD1	TRBV7-9	NA	TRBJ2-7	TGTGCCAGCAGCTTTGGACAGGGGATTTTCGAGCAGTACTTC	CASSFGQGIFEQYF
TRBD2	TRBV6-2/TRBV6-3	NA	TRBJ2-1	TGTGCCAGCAGTTTCAGACTAGCGGGAACCAATGAGCAGTTCTTC	CASSFRLAGTNEQFF
NA	TRBV20-1	NA	TRBJ1-4	TGCAGTGCGCTATGGTCTAGGAATGAAAAACTGTTTTTT	CSALWSRNEKLFF
NA	TRBV7-9	NA	TRBJ1-1	TGTGCCAGCAGGCCACAGGGACGGGGGGAAAAAGCTTTCTTT	CASRPQGRGEKAFF
NA	TRBV10-3	NA	TRBJ1-2	TGTGCCATCAGGGGGGCCAAAGCCAATGGCTACACCTTC	CAIRGAKANGYTF
NA	TRBV7-8	NA	TRBJ1-5	TGTGCCAGCAGCCTCGGCCGTTCAGTACAGCCCCAGCATTTT	CASSLGRSVQPQHF
NA	TRBV6-5	NA	TRBJ2-5	TGTGCCAGCAGTCAACTGGACACCCAAGAGACCCAGTACTTC	CASSQLDTQETQYF
TRBD1	TRBV10-3	NA	TRBJ2-1	TGTGCCGTAAGACAGGGGGGCGATTCCTACAATGAGCAGTTCTTC	CAVRQGGDSYNEQFF
NA	TRBV27	few	TRBJ2-3	TGTGCCAGTTCAGATTTACGGGCCCGGGCAGATACGCAGTATTTT	CASSDLRARADTQYF
TRBD2	TRBV7-2	few	TRBJ2-5	TGTGCCAGCAGCTTTGGACCGGGAGGTTTCGGGACCCAGTACTTC	CASSFGPGGFGTQYF
NA	TRBV18	NA	TRBJ2-1	TGTGCCAGCTCACCCAGGTGGCAGGCCCACTACAATGAGCAGTTCTTC	CASSPRWQAHYNEQFF
NA	TRBV12-3/TRBV12-4	once	TRBJ2-1	TGTGCCAGCAGTTTATGGGGGGCGCGCGACAATGAGCAGTTCTTC	CASSLWGARDNEQFF
TRBD2	TRBV11-3	NA	TRBJ2-6	TGTGCCAGCAGCTTCGGGGGGTGGATAGCGGGAGAGGATGGGGCCAACGTCCTGACTTTC	CASSFGGWIAGEDGANVLTF
TRBD1	TRBV20-1	NA	TRBJ2-1	TGCAGTGCTAGTCCCGGACAGGGGGCGCCGGATGAGCAGTTCTTC	CSASPGQGAPDEQFF
TRBD1	TRBV5-1	many	TRBJ2-1	TGCGCCAGCAGATACGACAGGGGTGAGCAGTTCTTC	CASRYDRGEQFF